This record covers a single T cell receptor beta chain. Its antigen remains undetermined. Base qualities are not provided; no much larger clone lies one nucleotide away. The CDR3 measures 16 amino acids from cysteine to phenylalanine. Only the CDR3 portion is preserved as DNA: 48 bases, with reading frame beginning at the first base. V and J are truncated by 7 bases and 2 bases respectively, leaving an intervening sequence of 19 bases. The CDR1 and CDR2 encoded by the germline V gene (reference sequence) are SEHNR and FQNEAQ. PBMCs were isolated by Ficoll-Paque density gradient centrifugation. The sample originates from a study of T-cell memory formation after mild COVID-19 (dated by TCRdb to the early 2020s). Context from the whole study: TCR sequence clusters from the two donors were largely donor specific. Longitudinal TCRalpha and TCRbeta repertoire sequencing tracked T-cell clones expanding and contracting after mild COVID-19 in a couple of donors. The cohort comprised two young, previously healthy adult volunteers, one female and one male.

Sequencer: Illumina NovaSeq 6000. cDNA libraries for TCRalpha and TCRbeta were prepared by 5'RACE using constant-segment primers, with sample barcodes and unique molecular identifiers added. RNA was extracted from every sample with Trizol reagent. Libraries were amplified in two PCR steps, with a second sample barcode and Illumina TruSeq adapters added in the second step. Sequencing of the libraries was done on an Illumina NovaSeq, producing 2 x 150 bp paired-end reads. Under the source paper's analysis protocol: With migec v1.2.7, reads were demultiplexed and then collapsed into UMI-guided consensus sequences. With mixcr v2.1.11, UMI consensuses were aligned to TRA and TRB V and J templates and assembled into clonotypes. Clonotypes were classified as expanded or contracted when called significant by both edgeR and NoisET, with noise models trained on biological replicates. For edgeR calls, the thresholds were a false discovery rate-adjusted p below 0.01 and a log2 fold-change of 1. As an exploratory analysis of dynamics, max-normalized trajectories of the 1000 most abundant clonotypes were examined with PCA combined with hierarchical clustering. Each responding clone was given a CD4 or CD8 phenotype based on the CD4+ and CD8+ repertoires, which had been sequenced separately. The raw public reads went through TCRdb reprocessing: fastp at Q25, MiXCR clone calling, in-frame beta chains kept. CDR3 protein duplicates are merged, each entry listing the most common genes and DNA. TCRdb's processing, not the authors', yielded these V and J calls. Counted in this sample were a few thousand distinct CDR3 sequences; around two fifths of them appeared once. The ten largest clones capture around 2.6% of the sample.

Overall study outcomes, separate from this receptor: SARS-CoV-2 specificity of the second-wave clones peaking on day 37 was not confirmed. Contracting CD4+ clones were located mainly in the CM and EM memory subsets, whereas CD8+ clones were found to be enriched in EMRA. The study covered only two mild cases, and larger cohorts including severe cases with pre-infection samples were considered necessary. Balanced CD4/CD8 phenotypes were observed for clones contracting from day 15 to 85, whereas a bias towards CD4+ was observed for a second wave of clones expanding from day 15 to 37. Some responding clones were detected in pre-infection memory, which suggested that pre-existing cross-reactive memory T cells had joined the SARS-CoV-2 response.

The chain links TRBV7-9 with TRBJ2-3; no confident D gene assignment can be made. This sequence was found in an adult who had mild COVID-19 (a few samples of this study predate the infection). The sample titles of this study are shuffled in the database, so cell type and time point are left out. Sequenced sample: PBMCs or a T cell subset sorted from them (not recorded which). The CDR3: CASTLVQGSPTDTQYF. Here is the DNA: TGTGCCAGCACCCTAGTCCAAGGGTCCCCCACAGATACGCAGTATTTT.